This T cell receptor beta chain originates from a study of Ad26.COV2.S vaccination and SARS-CoV-2 variants. Study-wide findings and caveats: Substantial post-vaccination breadth of spike-specific CD8+ and CD4+ T cell responses was reported. Comparable non-spike TCR breadth was observed in vaccine and placebo recipients.

This clone occurred a few times. The target antigen is unknown. Method: immunoSEQ multiplex PCR; TCRdb's copy keeps in-frame clones and lacks some. This table has about 220,000 clones, 85% to 90% appearing once. Treatment: around 19 received Ad26.COV2.S at low or high dose, single or two shots; about 5 received placebo; per-sample allocation not given. On day 63 after the first injection, vaccine and placebo recipients gave samples. This Boston cohort included adults aged 18-55 years. Germline V gene data show CDR1 as GTSNPN and CDR2 as SVGIG (reference sequence). Germline trimming cut 4 bases from V and 11 bases from J; bases unmatched to any gene: 5. This CDR3 has 12 residues.

This TCR derives from a person aged 18-65 years who received the Ad26.COV2.S COVID-19 vaccine or a placebo. The chain has TRBV30 and TRBJ1-6; 7 bases line up with TRBD1. The specimen was peripheral blood, collected in a trial of Ad26.COV2.S vaccine versus placebo. The CDR3 DNA follows: TGTGCCTGGAAGACAGGGTACCCACCCCTCCACTTT. As protein: CAWKTGYPPLHF. Together with reference TRBV30 and TRBJ1-6, the CDR3 gives the full variable domain: SQTIHQWPATLVQPVGSPLSLECTVEGTSNPNLYWYRQAAGRGLQLLFYSVGIGQISSEVPQNLSASRPQDRQFILSSKKLLLSDSGFYLCAWKTGYPPLHFGNGTRLTVT.